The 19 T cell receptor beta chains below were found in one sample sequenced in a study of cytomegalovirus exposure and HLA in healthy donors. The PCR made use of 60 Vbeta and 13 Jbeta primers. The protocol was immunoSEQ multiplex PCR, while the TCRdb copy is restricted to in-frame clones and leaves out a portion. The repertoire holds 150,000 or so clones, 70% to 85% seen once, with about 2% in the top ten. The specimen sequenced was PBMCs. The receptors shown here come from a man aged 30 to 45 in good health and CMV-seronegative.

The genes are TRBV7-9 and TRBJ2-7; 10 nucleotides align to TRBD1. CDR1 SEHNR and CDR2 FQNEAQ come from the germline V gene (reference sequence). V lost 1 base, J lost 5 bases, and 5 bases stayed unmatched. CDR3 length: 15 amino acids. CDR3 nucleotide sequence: TGTGCCAGCAGCTTAGGACAGGGGGCTCCCAACGAGCAGTACTTC. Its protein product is CASSLGQGAPNEQYF.

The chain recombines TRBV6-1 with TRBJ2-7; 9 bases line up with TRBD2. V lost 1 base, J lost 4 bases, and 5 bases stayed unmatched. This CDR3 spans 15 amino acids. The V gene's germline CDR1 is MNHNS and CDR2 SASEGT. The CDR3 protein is CASSEGRGGLYEQYF. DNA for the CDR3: TGTGCCAGCAGTGAAGGGCGGGGGGGCTTATACGAGCAGTACTTC.

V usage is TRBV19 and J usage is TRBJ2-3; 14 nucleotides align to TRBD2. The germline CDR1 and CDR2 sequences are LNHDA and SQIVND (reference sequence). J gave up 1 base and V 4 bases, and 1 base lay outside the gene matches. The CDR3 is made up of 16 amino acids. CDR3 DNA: TGTGCCAGTAGTAAGGGACTAGCGGGGGGCACAGATACGCAGTATTTT. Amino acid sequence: CASSKGLAGGTDTQYF. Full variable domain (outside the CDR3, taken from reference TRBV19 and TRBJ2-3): DGGITQSPKYLFRKEGQNVTLSCEQNLNHDAMYWYRQDPGQGLRLIYYSQIVNDFQKGDIAEGYSVSREKKESFPLTVTSAQKNPTAFYLCASSKGLAGGTDTQYFGPGTRLTVL.

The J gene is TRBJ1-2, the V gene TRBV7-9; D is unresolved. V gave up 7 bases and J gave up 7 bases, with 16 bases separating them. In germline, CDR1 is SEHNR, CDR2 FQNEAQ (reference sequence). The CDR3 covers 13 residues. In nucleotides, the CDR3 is TGTGCCAGCAATGCCGGGGAGGATGGTGGCTACACCTTC. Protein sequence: CASNAGEDGGYTF.

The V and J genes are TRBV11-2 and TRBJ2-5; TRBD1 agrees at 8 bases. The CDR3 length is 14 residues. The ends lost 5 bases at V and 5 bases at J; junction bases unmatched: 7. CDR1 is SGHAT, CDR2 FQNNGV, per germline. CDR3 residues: CASSRRQGFETQYF. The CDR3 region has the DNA TGTGCCAGCAGCCGACGACAGGGGTTTGAGACCCAGTACTTC.

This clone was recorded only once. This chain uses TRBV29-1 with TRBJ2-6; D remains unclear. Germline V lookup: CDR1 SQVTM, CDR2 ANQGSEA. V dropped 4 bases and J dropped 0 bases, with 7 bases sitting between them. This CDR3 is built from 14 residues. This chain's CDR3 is CSVGQNSGANVLTF. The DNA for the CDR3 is TGCAGCGTTGGGCAAAACTCTGGGGCCAACGTCCTGACTTTC. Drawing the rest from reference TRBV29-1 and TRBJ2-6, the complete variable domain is SAVISQKPSRDICQRGTSLTIQCQVDSQVTMMFWYRQQPGQSLTLIATANQGSEATYESGFVIDKFPISRPNLTFSTLTVSNMSPEDSSIYLCSVGQNSGANVLTFGAGSRLTVL.

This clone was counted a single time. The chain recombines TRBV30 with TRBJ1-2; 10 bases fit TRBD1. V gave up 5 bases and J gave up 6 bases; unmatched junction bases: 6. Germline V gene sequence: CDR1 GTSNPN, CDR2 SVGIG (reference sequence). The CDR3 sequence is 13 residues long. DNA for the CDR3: TGTGCCTGGGCTTTGACAGGGGGCGATGGCTACACCTTC. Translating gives CAWALTGGDGYTF.

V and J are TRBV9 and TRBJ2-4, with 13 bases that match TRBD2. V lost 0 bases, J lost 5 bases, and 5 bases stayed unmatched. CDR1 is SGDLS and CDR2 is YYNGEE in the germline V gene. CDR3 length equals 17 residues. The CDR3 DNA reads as TGTGCCAGCAGCGTAGATCCCGGGACTAGCGGGGAAAACATTCAGTACTTC. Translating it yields CASSVDPGTSGENIQYF.

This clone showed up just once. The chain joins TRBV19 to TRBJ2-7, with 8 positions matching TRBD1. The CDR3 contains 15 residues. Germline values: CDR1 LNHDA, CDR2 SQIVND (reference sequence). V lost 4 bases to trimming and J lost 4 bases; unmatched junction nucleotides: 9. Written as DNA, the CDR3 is TGTGCCAGTAGTAACCCGACAGGGGCTCGGTACGAGCAGTACTTC. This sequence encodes CASSNPTGARYEQYF.

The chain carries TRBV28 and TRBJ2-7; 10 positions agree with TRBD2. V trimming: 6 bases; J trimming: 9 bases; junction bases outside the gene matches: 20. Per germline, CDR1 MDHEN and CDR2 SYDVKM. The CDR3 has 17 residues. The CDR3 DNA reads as TGTGCCAGCAGCCTGGAGGCTAGCGGGGGACTATTACGAGGGCAGTACTTC. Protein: CASSLEASGGLLRGQYF. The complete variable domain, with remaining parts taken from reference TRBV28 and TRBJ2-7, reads DVKVTQSSRYLVKRTGEKVFLECVQDMDHENMFWYRQDPGLGLRLIYFSYDVKMKEKGDIPEGYSVSREKKERFSLILESASTNQTSMYLCASSLEASGGLLRGQYFGPGTRLTVT.

CDR3 residues: CASSLDNNEQFF. Here the CDR3 DNA reads TGTGCCAGCAGCTTAGATAACAATGAGCAGTTCTTC. This chain links TRBV7-9 with TRBJ2-1; D uncertain. The V gene lost 1 base and the J gene lost 5 bases, with 3 bases spanning the gap. Germline CDR1 SEHNR, CDR2 FQNEAQ (reference sequence). CDR3 length: 12 residues.

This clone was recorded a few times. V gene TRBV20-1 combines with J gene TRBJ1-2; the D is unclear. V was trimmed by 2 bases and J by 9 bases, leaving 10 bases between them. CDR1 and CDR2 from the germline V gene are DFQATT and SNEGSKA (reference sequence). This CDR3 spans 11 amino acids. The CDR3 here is CSARWRERYTF. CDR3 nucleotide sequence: TGCAGTGCTAGATGGAGGGAACGCTACACCTTC.

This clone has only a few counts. CDR3 protein: CASRRDRAEKLFF. CDR3 coding DNA: TGTGCCAGTAGGAGGGACAGGGCCGAAAAACTGTTTTTT. The rearrangement joins TRBV19 to TRBJ1-4, with 9 bases fitting TRBD1. Germline V gene data show CDR1 as LNHDA and CDR2 as SQIVND (reference sequence). The trim removed 6 bases at V and 8 bases at J, leaving 4 bases unmatched. This CDR3 region has 13 residues.

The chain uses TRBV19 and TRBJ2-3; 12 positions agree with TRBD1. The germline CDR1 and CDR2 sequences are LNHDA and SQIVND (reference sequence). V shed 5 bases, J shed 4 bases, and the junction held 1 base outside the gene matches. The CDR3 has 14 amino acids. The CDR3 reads CASSGTGGSDTQYF. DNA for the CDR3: TGTGCCAGTAGTGGGACAGGGGGCTCAGATACGCAGTATTTT.

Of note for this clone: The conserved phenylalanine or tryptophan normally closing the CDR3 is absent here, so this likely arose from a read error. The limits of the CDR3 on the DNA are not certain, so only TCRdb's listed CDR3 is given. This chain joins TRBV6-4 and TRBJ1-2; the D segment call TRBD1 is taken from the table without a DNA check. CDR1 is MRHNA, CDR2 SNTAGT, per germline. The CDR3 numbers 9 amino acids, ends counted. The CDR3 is CASSARTAI.

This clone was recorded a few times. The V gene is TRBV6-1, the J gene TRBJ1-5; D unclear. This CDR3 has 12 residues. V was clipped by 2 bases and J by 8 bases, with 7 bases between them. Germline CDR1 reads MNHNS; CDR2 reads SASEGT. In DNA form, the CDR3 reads TGTGCCAGCAGTGAAATGAGGAAGCCCCAGCATTTT. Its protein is CASSEMRKPQHF.

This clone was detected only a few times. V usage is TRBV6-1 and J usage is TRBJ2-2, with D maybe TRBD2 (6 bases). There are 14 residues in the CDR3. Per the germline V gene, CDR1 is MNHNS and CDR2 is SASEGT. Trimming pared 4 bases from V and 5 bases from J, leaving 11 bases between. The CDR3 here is CASSGGNGTGELFF. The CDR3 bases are TGTGCCAGCAGTGGCGGGAATGGAACCGGGGAGCTGTTTTTT.

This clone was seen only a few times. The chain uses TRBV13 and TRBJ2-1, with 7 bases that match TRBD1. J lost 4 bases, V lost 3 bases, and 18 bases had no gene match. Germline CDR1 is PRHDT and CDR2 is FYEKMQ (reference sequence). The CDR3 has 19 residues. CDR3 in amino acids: CASSFRGQSYGRDYNEQFF. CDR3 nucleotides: TGTGCCAGCAGCTTCCGGGGACAGAGCTATGGACGGGATTACAATGAGCAGTTCTTC.

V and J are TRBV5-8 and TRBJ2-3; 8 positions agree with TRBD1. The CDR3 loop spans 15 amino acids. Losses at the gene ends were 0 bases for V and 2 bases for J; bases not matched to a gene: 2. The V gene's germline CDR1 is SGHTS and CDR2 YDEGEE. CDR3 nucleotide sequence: TGTGCCAGCAGCTTGGGACAGGGGTTCACAGATACGCAGTATTTT. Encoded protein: CASSLGQGFTDTQYF.